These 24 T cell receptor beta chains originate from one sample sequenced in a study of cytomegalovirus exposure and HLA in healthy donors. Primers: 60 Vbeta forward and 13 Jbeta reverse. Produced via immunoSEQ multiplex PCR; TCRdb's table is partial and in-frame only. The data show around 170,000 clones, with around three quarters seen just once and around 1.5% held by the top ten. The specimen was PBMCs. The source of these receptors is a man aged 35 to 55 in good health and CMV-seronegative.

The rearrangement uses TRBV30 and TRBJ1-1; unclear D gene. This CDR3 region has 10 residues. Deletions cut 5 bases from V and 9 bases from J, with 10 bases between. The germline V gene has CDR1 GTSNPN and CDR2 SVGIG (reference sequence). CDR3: CAWVLQKAFF. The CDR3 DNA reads TGTGCCTGGGTACTCCAAAAAGCTTTCTTT.

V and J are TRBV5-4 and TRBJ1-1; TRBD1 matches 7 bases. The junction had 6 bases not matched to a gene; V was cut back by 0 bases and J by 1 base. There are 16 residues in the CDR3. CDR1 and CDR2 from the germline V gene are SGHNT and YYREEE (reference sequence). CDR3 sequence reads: CASSLAFRTGNTEAFF. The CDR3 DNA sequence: TGTGCCAGCAGCTTGGCCTTTAGGACAGGGAACACTGAAGCTTTCTTT.

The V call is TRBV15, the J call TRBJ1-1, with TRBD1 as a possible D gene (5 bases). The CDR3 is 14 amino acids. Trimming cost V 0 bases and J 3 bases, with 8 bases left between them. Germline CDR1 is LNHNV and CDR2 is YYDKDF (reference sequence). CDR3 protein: CATSRERQYTEAFF. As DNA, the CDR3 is TGTGCCACCAGCAGAGAGAGACAGTACACTGAAGCTTTCTTT.

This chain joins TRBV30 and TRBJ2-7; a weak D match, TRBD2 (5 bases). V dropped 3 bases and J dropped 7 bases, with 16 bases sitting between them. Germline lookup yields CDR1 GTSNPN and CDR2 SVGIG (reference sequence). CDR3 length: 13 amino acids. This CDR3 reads CAWSAKAGEEQYV. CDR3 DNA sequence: TGTGCCTGGAGCGCCAAGGCCGGGGAAGAGCAGTACGTC.

As DNA, the CDR3 is TGCGCCAGCGCGGTTGGGGCCACGAATCAGCCCCAGCATTTT. This encodes CASAVGATNQPQHF. The chain combines TRBV4-1 with TRBJ1-5; D is possibly TRBD1 (5 bases). Germline V lookup: CDR1 MGHRA, CDR2 YSYEKL. There are 14 residues in the CDR3. Trimming shortened V by 8 bases and J by 4 bases, and 15 bases separated the two germline ends.

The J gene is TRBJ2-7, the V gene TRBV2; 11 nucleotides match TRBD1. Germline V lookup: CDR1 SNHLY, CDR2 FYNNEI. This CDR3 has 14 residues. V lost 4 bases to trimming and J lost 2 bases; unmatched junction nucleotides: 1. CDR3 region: CASSGGQGAYEQYV. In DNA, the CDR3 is TGTGCCAGCAGTGGGGGACAGGGGGCCTACGAGCAGTACGTC.

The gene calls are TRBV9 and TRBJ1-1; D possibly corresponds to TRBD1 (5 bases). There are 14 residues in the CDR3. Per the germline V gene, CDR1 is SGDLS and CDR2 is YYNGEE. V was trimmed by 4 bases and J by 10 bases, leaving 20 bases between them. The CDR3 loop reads CASSPGTGPFLAFF. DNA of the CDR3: TGTGCCAGCAGCCCAGGAACAGGTCCTTTCTTAGCTTTCTTT.

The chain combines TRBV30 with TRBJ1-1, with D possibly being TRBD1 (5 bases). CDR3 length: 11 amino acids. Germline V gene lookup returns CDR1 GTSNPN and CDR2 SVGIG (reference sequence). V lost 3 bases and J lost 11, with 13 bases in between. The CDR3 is CAWRPRDKAFF. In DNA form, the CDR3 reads TGTGCCTGGAGACCCAGGGATAAGGCTTTCTTT.

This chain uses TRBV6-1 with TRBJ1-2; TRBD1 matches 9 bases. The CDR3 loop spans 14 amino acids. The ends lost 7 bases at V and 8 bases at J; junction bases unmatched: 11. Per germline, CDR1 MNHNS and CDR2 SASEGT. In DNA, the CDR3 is TGTGCCAGCAATAGAATTACAGGGGGCCAAGGCTACACCTTC. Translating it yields CASNRITGGQGYTF.

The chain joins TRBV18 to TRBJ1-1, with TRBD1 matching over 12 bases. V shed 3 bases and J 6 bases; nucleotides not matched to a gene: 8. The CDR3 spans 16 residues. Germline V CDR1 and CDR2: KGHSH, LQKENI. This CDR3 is CASSPGTGGVRAEAFF. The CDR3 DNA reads TGTGCCAGCTCACCTGGGACAGGGGGCGTGAGGGCTGAAGCTTTCTTT.

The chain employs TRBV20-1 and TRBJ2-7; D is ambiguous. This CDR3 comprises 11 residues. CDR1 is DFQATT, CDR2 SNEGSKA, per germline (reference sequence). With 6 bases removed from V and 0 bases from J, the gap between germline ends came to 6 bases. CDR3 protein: CSAGDSYEQYF. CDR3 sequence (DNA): TGCAGTGCAGGAGACTCCTACGAGCAGTACTTC.

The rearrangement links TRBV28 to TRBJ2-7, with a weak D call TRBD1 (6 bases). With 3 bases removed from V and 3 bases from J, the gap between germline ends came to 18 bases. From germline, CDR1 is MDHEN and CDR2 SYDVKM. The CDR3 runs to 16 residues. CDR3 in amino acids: CASSFSEQGRDYEQYF. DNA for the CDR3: TGTGCCAGCAGTTTCTCTGAGCAGGGGAGAGACTACGAGCAGTACTTC.

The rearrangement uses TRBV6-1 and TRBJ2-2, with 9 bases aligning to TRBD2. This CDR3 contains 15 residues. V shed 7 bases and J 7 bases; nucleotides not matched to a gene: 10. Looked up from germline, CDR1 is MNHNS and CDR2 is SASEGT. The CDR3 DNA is TGTGCCAGCACCCTTAGCGGGAGAGTAAGCGGGGAGCTGTTTTTT. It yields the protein CASTLSGRVSGELFF.

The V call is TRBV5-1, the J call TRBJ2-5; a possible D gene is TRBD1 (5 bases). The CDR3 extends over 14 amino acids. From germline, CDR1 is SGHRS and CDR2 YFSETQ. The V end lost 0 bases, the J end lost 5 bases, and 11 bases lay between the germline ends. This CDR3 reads CASSLEPRVETQYF. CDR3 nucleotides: TGCGCCAGCAGCTTGGAACCCAGGGTGGAGACCCAGTACTTC.

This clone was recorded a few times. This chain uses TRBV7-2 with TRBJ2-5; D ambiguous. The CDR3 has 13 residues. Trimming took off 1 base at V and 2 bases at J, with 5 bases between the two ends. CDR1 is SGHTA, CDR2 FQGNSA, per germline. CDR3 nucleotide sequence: TGTGCCAGCAGCTTAGAACAGCAAGAGACCCAGTACTTC. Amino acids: CASSLEQQETQYF. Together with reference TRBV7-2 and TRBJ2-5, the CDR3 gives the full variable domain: GAGVSQSPSNKVTEKGKDVELRCDPISGHTALYWYRQSLGQGLEFLIYFQGNSAPDKSGLPSDRFSAERTGGSVSTLTIQRTQQEDSAVYLCASSLEQQETQYFGPGTRLLVL.

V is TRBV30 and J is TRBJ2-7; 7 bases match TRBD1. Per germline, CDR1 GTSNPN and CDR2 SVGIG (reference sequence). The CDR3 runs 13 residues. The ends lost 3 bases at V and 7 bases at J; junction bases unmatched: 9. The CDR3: CAWRPKGAVEQYV. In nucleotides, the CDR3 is TGTGCCTGGAGACCGAAGGGGGCGGTGGAGCAGTACGTC.

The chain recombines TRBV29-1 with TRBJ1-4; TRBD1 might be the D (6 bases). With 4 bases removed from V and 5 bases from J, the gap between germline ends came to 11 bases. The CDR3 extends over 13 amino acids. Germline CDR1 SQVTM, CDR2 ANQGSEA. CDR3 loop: CSVGGRQNEKLFF. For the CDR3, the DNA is TGCAGCGTTGGGGGGCGGCAGAATGAAAAACTGTTTTTT.

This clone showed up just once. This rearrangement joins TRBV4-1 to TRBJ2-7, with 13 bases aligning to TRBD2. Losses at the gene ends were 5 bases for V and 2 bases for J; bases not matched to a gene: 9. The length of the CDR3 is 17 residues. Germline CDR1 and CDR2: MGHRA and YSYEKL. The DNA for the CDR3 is TGCGCCAGCAGCTTCCCGGGGACTAGCGGGAAAACCTACGAGCAGTACTTC. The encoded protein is CASSFPGTSGKTYEQYF.

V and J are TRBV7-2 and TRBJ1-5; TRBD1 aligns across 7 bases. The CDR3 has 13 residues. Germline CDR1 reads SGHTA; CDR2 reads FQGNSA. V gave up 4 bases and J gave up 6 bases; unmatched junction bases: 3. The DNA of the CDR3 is TGTGCCAGCAGCTCCGGGACAGTTCAGCCCCAGCATTTT. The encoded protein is CASSSGTVQPQHF.

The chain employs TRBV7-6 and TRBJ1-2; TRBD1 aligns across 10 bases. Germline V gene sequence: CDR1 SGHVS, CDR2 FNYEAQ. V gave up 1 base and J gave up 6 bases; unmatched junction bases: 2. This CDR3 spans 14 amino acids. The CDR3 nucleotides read TGTGCCAGCAGCTTAGGGACAGGGGGGGATGGCTACACCTTC. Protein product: CASSLGTGGDGYTF.

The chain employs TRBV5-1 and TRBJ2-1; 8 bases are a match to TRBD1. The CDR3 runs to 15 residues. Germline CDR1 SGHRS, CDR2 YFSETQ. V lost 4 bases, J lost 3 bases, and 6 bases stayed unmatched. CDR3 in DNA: TGCGCCAGCAGCACCGGACAGGGAAACTACAATGAGCAGTTCTTC. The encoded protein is CASSTGQGNYNEQFF.

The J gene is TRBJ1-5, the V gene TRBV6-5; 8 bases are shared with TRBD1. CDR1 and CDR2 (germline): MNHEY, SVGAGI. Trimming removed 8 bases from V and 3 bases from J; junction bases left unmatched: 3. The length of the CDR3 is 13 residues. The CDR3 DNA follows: TGTGCCAGCGCGGGACAGGTCAATCAGCCCCAGCATTTT. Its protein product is CASAGQVNQPQHF.

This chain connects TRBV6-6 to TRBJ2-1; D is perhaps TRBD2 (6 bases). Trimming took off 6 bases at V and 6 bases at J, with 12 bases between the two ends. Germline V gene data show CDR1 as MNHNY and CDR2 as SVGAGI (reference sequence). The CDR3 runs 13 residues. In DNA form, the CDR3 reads TGTGCCAGCAGGCGGGGTGGGGGCAATGAGCAGTTCTTC. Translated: CASRRGGGNEQFF.

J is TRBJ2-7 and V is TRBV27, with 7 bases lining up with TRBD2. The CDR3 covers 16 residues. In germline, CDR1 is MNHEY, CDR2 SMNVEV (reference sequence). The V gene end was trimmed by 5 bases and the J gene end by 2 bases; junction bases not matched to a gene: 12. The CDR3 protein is CASSPPRGAGTYEQYF. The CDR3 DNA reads TGTGCCAGCAGTCCGCCCCGGGGAGCGGGAACCTACGAGCAGTACTTC.